This T cell receptor (beta chain) was recovered during a study of tumor-infiltrating lymphocytes in primary liver carcinoma. Notes on this clonotype: Its cognate antigen is unknown. One junction end disagrees with the germline gene, perhaps due to a read error.

Study outcomes and limitations: The study found tumor-adjacent and tumor-blood pairs overlapped less than tumor region pairs.

Co-extraction of both nucleic acids (RNA and DNA) used about 20-34 mg of unsorted bulk tissue. The CDR3 length is 16 residues. From germline, CDR1 is SQVTM and CDR2 ANQGSEA. The researchers produced TCR beta cDNA from approximately 460 ng total RNA with a constant-region primer. Generation of the TCR beta libraries relied on three nested multiplex PCR rounds using slightly modified ARM-PCR. In the first two PCR rounds, TRBV1-TRBV30 forward primers were paired with a C-beta reverse primer, and each round lasted roughly 9 cycles. A single record per CDR3 protein comes from TCRdb applying MiXCR to the multiplex PCR reads. The sample records some 130,000 distinct CDR3 sequences, nearly 70% being singletons.

Sequenced: tumor-adjacent normal liver tissue. The chain joins TRBV29-1 to TRBJ2-6, with TRBD1 identical over 7 bases. The receptor was derived from a woman aged 55-70 years with primary liver carcinoma and hepatitis B virus infection. CDR3 coding DNA: TGCGGCGTCCGGGAACAGGGGAGCTCTGGGGCCAACGTCCTGACTTTC. Translated: CGVREQGSSGANVLTF.